Shown below are 2 T cell receptor beta chains from a single sample sequenced in a study of Ad26.COV2.S vaccination and SARS-CoV-2 variants. Assay: immunoSEQ multiplex PCR; the TCRdb copy retains only in-frame clones and omits some. Of roughly 700,000 clones in the sample, more than 70% were seen once. Stated treatment: around 19 received Ad26.COV2.S at low or high dose, single or two shots; 5 received placebo; per-sample allocation not given. Day 63 after the first injection of vaccine or placebo was the sampling time. This specimen consisted of peripheral blood, obtained in a trial of Ad26.COV2.S vaccine versus placebo. The origin of the receptors is a person aged 18-60 years who received the Ad26.COV2.S COVID-19 vaccine or a placebo.

This CDR3 reads CASSDGQGFSGNTIYF. The DNA of the CDR3 is TGTGCCAGCAGCGATGGTCAAGGCTTCTCTGGAAACACCATATATTTT. The chain couples TRBV5-4 to TRBJ1-3; no clear D gene. The CDR3 is 16 residues long. Germline V CDR1 and CDR2: SGHNT, YYREEE (reference sequence). V was shortened by 4 bases and J by 0 bases, with 14 bases between the two germline ends.

The CDR3 bases are TGTGCCAGCAGCCCCCTCTGGGGCATTCAGTACTTC. Translating it yields CASSPLWGIQYF. The chain joins TRBV7-8 to TRBJ2-4; unclear D gene. The length of the CDR3 is 12 residues. The V end was cut by 5 bases, the J end by 9 bases, with 11 bases between. Germline values: CDR1 SGHVS, CDR2 FQNEAQ. The whole variable domain, remainder taken from reference TRBV7-8 and TRBJ2-4, is GAGVSQSPRYKVAKRGQDVALRCDPISGHVSLFWYQQALGQGPEFLTYFQNEAQLDKSGLPSDRFFAERPEGSVSTLKIQRTQQEDSAVYLCASSPLWGIQYFGAGTRLSVL.